This T cell receptor beta chain was captured by sequencing in a study of T cell repertoires and leukemia-associated antigens. CDR3 size: 16 residues. Trimming cost V 4 bases and J 8 bases; bases outside gene matches: 10. Per germline, CDR1 SGHRS and CDR2 YFSETQ. TCRdb re-derived calls from the 5' RACE reads in MiXCR, one entry per CDR3 protein. The table lists 12,000 to 15,000 distinct CDR3 sequences, about 39% of them singletons. Notes on the study in general: No direct test of specificity or function was done for expanded clones.

About this clonotype itself: What it binds is unknown.

This TCR derives from a female donor in good health. Sample: CD3+ T cells sorted from blood and cultured. The V and J genes are TRBV5-1 and TRBJ2-1, with TRBD1 identical over 12 bases. CDR3 residues: CASSTRGDRGLDEQFF. The CDR3 DNA follows: TGCGCCAGCAGCACAAGAGGGGACAGGGGGCTAGATGAGCAGTTCTTC.